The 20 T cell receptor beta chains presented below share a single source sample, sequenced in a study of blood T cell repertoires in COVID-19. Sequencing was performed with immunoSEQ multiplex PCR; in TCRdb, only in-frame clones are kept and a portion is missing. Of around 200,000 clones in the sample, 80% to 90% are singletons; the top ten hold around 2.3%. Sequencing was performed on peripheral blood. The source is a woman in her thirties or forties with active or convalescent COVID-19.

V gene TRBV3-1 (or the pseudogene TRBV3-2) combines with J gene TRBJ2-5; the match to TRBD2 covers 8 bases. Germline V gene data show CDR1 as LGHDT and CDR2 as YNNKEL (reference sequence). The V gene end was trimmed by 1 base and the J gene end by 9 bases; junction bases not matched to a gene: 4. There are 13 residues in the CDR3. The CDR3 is CASSQGRGGPQYF. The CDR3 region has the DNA TGTGCCAGCAGCCAAGGCCGGGGGGGGCCCCAGTACTTC.

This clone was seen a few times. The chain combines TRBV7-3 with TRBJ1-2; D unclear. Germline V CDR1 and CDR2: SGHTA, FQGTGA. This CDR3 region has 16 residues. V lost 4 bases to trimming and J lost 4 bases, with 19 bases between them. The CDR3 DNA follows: TGTGCCAGCAGCTCCCCCCAGGAGGGAATTGGCTATGGCTACACCTTC. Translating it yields CASSSPQEGIGYGYTF.

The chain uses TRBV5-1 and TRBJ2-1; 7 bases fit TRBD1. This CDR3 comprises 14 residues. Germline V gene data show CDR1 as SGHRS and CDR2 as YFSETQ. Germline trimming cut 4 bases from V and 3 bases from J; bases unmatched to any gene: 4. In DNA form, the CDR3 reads TGCGCCAGCAGCCACCGGGACAGCTACAATGAGCAGTTCTTC. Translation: CASSHRDSYNEQFF.

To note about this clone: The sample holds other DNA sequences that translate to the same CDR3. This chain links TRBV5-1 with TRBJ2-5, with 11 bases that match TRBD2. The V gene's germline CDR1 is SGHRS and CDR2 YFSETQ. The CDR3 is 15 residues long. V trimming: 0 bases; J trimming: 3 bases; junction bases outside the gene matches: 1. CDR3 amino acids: CASSLVAGGEETQYF. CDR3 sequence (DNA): TGCGCCAGCAGCTTGGTAGCGGGAGGGGAAGAGACCCAGTACTTC. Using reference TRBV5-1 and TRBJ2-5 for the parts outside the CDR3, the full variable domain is KAGVTQTPRYLIKTRGQQVTLSCSPISGHRSVSWYQQTPGQGLQFLFEYFSETQRNKGNFPGRFSGRQFSNSRSEMNVSTLELGDSALYLCASSLVAGGEETQYFGPGTRLLVL.

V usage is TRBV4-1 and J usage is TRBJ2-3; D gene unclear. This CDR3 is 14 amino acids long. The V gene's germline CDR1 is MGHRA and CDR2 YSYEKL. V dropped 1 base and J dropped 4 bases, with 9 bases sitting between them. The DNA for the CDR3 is TGCGCCAGCAGCCAAGTTGAGAGTCCAGATACGCAGTATTTT. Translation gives CASSQVESPDTQYF.

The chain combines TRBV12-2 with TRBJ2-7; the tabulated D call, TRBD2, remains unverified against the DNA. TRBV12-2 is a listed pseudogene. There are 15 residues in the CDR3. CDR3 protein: CASRNRTSGSYEQYF. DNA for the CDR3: TGTGCAAGTCGCAATAGGACTAGCGGGAGCTACGAGCAGTACTTC.

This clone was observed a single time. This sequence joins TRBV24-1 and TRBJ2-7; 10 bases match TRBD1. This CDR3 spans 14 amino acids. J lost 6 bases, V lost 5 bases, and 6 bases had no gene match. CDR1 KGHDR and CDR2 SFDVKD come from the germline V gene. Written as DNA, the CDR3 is TGTGCCACCAGTGCTCCGGGACAGGGGTCCGAGCAGTACTTC. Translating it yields CATSAPGQGSEQYF.

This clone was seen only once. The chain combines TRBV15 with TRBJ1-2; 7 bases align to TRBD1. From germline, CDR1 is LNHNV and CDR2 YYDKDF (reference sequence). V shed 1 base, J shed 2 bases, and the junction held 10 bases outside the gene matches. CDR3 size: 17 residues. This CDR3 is CATSRGGTARLNYGYTF. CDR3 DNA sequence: TGTGCCACCAGCAGAGGTGGGACAGCGAGACTGAACTATGGCTACACCTTC.

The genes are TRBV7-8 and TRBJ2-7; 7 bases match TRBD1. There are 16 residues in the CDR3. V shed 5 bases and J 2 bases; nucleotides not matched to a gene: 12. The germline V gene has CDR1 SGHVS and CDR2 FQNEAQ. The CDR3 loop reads CASSVRNRGSAYEQYF. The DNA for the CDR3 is TGTGCCAGCAGCGTTCGTAACAGGGGCAGCGCCTACGAGCAGTACTTC.

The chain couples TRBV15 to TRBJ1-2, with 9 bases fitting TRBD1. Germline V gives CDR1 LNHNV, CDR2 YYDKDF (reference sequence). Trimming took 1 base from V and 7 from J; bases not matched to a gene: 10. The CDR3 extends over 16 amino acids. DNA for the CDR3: TGTGCCACCAGCAGAGGGACCGGGACAGGGTTGGGTGGCTACACCTTC. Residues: CATSRGTGTGLGGYTF.

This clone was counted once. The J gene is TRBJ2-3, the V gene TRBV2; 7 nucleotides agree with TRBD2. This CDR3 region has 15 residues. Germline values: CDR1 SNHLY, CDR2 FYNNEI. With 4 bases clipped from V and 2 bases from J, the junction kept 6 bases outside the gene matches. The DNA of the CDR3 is TGTGCCAGCAGTGGGGGCCTAGCGGACACAGATACGCAGTATTTT. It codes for CASSGGLADTDTQYF.

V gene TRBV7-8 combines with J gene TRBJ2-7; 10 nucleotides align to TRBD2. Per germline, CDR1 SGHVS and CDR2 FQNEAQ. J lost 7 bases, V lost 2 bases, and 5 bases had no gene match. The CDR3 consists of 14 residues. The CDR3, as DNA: TGTGCCAGCAGCTTACTAGCGGGGGAAACTGAGCAGTACTTC. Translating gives CASSLLAGETEQYF.

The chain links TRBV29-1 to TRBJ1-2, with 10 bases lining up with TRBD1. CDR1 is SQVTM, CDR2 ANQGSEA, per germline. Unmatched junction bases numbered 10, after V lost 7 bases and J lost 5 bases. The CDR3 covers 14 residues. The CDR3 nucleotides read TGCAGCGCCCGGGACAGGGGAAGTGGGTATGGCTACACCTTC. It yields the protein CSARDRGSGYGYTF.

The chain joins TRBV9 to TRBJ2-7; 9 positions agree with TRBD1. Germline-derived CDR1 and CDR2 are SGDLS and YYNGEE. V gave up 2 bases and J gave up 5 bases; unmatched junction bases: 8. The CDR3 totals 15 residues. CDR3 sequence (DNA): TGTGCCAGCAGCGTGCGAGGGACAGGGACTGACGAGCAGTACTTC. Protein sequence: CASSVRGTGTDEQYF.

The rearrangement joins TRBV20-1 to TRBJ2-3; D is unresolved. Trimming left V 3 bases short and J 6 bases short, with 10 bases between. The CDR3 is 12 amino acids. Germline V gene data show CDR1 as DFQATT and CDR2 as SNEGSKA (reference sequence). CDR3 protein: CSASLSLDTQYF. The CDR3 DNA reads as TGCAGTGCTAGTTTGAGCTTGGATACGCAGTATTTT.

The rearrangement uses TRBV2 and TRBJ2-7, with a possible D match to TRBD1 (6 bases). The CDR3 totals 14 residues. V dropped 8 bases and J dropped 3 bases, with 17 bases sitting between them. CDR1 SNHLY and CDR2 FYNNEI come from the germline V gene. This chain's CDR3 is CASLLEGVSYEQYF. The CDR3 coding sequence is TGTGCCAGCTTGCTTGAGGGGGTTAGCTACGAGCAGTACTTC.

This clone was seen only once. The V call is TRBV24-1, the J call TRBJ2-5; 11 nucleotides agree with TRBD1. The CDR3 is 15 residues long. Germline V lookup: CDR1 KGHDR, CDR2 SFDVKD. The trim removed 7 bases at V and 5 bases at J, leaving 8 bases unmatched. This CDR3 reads CATSAGTGGFETQYF. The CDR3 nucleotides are TGTGCCACCAGCGCCGGGACAGGGGGGTTCGAGACCCAGTACTTC.

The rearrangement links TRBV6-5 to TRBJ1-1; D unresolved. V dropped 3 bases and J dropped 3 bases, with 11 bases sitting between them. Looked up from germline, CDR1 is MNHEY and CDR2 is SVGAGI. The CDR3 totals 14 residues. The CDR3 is CASSYSPLDTEAFF. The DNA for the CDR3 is TGTGCCAGCAGTTATAGTCCTCTAGACACTGAAGCTTTCTTT.

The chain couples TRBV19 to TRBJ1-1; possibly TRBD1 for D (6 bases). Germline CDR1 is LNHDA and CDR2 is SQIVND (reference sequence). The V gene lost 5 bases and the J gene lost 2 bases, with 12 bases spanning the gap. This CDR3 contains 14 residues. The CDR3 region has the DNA TGTGCCAGTAGTTTTGAACAGGGAAACACTGAAGCTTTCTTT. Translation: CASSFEQGNTEAFF.

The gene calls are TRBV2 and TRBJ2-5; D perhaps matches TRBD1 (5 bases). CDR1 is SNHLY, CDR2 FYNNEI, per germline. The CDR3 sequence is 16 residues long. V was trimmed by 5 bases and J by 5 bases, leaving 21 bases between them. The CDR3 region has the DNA TGTGCCAGCAGTTACAACCCCGTTGGGGCGGCGGAGACCCAGTACTTC. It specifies CASSYNPVGAAETQYF.